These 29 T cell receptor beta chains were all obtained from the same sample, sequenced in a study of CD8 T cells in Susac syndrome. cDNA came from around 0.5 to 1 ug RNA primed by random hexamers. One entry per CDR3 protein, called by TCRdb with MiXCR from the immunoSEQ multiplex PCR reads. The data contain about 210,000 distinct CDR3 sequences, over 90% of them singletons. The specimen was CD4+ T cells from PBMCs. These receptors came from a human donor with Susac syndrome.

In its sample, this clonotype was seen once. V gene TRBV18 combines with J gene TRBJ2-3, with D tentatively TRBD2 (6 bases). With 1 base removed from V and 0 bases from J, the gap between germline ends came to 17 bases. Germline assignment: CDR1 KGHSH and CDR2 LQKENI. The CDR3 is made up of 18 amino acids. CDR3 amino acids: CASSPRDFTGTSTDTQYF. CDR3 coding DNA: TGTGCCAGCTCACCACGGGACTTTACTGGGACTAGCACAGATACGCAGTATTTT.

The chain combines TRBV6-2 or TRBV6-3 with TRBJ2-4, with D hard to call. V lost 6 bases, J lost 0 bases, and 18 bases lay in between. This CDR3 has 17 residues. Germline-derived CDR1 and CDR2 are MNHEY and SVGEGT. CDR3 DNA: TGTGCCAGCAGCCCCCCTTTGGGGATGGGAGCCAAAAACATTCAGTACTTC. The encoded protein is CASSPPLGMGAKNIQYF.

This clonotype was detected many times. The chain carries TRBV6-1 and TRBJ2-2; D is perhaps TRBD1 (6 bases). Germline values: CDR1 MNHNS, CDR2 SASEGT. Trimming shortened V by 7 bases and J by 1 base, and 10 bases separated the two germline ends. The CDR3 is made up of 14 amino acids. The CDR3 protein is CASTGTMNTGELFF. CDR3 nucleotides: TGTGCCAGCACCGGGACAATGAACACCGGGGAGCTGTTTTTT.

CDR3 sequence (DNA): TGCAGTGCCACACCGGGACTAGAACCTTCACACACGCAGTATTTT. It is translated as CSATPGLEPSHTQYF. The chain is built from TRBV20-1 and TRBJ2-3, with 8 nucleotides matching TRBD2. This CDR3 is 15 amino acids long. Germline CDR1 reads DFQATT; CDR2 reads SNEGSKA (reference sequence). Trimming at V came to 6 bases and at J to 9 bases, leaving 17 bases not matched to a gene.

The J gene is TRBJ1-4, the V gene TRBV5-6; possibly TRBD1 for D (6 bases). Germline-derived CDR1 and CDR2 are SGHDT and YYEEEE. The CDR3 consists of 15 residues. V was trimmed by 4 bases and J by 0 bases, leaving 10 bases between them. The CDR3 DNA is TGTGCCAGCAGCGTCACAGGGTCAACTAATGAAAAACTGTTTTTT. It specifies CASSVTGSTNEKLFF.

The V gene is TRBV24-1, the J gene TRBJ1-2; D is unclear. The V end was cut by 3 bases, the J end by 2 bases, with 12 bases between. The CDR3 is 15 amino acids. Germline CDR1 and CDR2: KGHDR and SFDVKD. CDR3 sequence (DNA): TGTGCCACCAGTGATCCCCGGACTGGGAACTATGGCTACACCTTC. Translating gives CATSDPRTGNYGYTF.

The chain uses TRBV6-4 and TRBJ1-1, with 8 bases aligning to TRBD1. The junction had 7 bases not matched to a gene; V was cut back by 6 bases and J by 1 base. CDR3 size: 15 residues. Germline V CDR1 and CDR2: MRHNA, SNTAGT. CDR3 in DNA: TGTGCCAGCAGGCCCCAGGGGGCATCGAACACTGAAGCTTTCTTT. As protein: CASRPQGASNTEAFF.

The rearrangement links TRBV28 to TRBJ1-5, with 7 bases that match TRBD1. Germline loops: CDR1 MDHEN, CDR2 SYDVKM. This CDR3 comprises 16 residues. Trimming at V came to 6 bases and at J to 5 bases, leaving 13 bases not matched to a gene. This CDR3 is CASSLRKGGLDQPQHF. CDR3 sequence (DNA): TGTGCCAGCAGCCTTCGAAAAGGGGGCCTTGATCAGCCCCAGCATTTT.

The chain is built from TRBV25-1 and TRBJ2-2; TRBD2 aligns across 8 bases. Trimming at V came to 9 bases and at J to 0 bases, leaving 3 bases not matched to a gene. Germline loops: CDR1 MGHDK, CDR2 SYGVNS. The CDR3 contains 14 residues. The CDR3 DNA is TGTGCCAGTACTAGCGGCGCGAACACCGGGGAGCTGTTTTTT. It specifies CASTSGANTGELFF.

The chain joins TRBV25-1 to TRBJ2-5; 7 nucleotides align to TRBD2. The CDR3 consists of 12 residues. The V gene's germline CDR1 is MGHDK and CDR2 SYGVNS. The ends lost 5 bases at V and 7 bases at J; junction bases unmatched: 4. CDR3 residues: CASSTSAGTQYF. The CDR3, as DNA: TGTGCCAGCAGTACTAGCGCTGGGACCCAGTACTTC.

The CDR3 loop reads CASSPSGGGNYEQYF. The CDR3 DNA follows: TGTGCCAGCAGCCCTAGTGGAGGAGGGAACTACGAGCAGTACTTC. The chain links TRBV7-9 to TRBJ2-7; tentative D call: TRBD2 (6 bases). From germline, CDR1 is SEHNR and CDR2 FQNEAQ (reference sequence). Trimming left V 5 bases short and J 3 bases short, with 17 bases between. This CDR3 has 15 residues.

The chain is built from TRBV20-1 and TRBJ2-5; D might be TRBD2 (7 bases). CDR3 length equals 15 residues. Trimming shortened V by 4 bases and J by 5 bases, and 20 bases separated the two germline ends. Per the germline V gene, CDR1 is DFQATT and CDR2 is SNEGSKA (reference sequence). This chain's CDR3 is CSANRNEGGDETQYF. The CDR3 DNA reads TGCAGTGCTAATAGGAACGAAGGGGGGGATGAGACCCAGTACTTC.

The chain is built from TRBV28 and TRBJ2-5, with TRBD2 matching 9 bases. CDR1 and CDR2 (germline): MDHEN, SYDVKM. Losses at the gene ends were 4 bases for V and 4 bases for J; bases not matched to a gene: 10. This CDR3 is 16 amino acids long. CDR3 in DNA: TGTGCCAGCAGTTACATAGCGGGGGCGGCGGGAGAGACCCAGTACTTC. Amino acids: CASSYIAGAAGETQYF.

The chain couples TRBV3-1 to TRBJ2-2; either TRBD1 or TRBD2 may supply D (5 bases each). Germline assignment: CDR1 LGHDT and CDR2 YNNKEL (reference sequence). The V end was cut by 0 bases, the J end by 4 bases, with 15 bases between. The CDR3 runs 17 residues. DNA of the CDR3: TGTGCCAGCAGCCAAGAGGCTCCCGGGACCTTCACCGGGGAGCTGTTTTTT. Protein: CASSQEAPGTFTGELFF.

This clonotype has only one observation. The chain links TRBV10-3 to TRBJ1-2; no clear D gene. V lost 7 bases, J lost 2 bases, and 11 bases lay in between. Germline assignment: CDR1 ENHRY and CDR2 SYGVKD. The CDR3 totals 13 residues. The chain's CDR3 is CAITLTVNYGYTF. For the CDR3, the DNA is TGTGCCATCACACTCACCGTGAACTATGGCTACACCTTC.

The CDR3 loop is CASSWDIPANTGELFF. CDR3 nucleotides: TGTGCCAGCAGCTGGGACATTCCCGCGAACACCGGGGAGCTGTTTTTT. The chain is built from TRBV6-2 or TRBV6-3 and TRBJ2-2; D is perhaps TRBD1 (6 bases). This CDR3 is 16 amino acids long. V lost 6 bases to trimming and J lost 0 bases, with 14 bases between them. Looked up from germline, CDR1 is MNHEY and CDR2 is SVGEGT.

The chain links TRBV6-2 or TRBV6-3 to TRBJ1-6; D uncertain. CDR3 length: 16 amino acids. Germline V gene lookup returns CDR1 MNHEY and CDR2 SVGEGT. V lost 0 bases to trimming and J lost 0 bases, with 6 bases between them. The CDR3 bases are TGTGCCAGCAGTTACTCTAGGACCTCCTATAATTCACCCCTCCACTTT. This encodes CASSYSRTSYNSPLHF.

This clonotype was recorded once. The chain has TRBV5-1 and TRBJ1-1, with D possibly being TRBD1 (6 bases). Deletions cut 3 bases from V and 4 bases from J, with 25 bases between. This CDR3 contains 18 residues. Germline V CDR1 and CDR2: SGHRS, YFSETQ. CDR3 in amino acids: CASSSVLHLGGLGTEAFF. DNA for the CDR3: TGCGCCAGCAGCTCGGTATTACACCTCGGGGGCCTGGGCACTGAAGCTTTCTTT.

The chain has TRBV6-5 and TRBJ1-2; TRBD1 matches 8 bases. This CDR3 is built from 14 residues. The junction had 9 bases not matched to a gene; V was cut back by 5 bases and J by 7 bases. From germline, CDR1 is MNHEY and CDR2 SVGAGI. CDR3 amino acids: CASSDRGPPSGYTF. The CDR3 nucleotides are TGTGCCAGCAGTGACAGGGGTCCTCCTAGTGGCTACACCTTC.

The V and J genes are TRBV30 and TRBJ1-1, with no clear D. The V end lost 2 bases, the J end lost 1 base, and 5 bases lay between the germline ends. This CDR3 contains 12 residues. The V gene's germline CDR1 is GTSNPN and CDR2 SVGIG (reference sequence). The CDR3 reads CAWSRPNTEAFF. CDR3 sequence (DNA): TGTGCCTGGAGTCGTCCGAACACTGAAGCTTTCTTT. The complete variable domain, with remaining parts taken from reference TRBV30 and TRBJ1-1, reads SQTIHQWPATLVQPVGSPLSLECTVEGTSNPNLYWYRQAAGRGLQLLFYSVGIGQISSEVPQNLSASRPQDRQFILSSKKLLLSDSGFYLCAWSRPNTEAFFGQGTRLTVV.

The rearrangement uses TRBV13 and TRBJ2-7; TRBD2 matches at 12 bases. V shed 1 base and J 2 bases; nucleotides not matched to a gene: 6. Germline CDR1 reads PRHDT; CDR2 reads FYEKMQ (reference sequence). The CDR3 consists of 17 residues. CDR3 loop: CASSLVTSGGPTYEQYF. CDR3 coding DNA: TGTGCCAGCAGCTTAGTAACTAGCGGGGGGCCCACCTACGAGCAGTACTTC. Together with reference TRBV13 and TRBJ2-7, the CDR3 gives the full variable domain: AAGVIQSPRHLIKEKRETATLKCYPIPRHDTVYWYQQGPGQDPQFLISFYEKMQSDKGSIPDRFSAQQFSDYHSELNMSSLELGDSALYFCASSLVTSGGPTYEQYFGPGTRLTVT.

The CDR3 is CASSFGTGGDANGYTF. DNA of the CDR3: TGTGCCAGCAGCTTCGGGACAGGGGGCGACGCGAACGGCTACACCTTC. The rearrangement joins TRBV7-9 to TRBJ1-2; 12 bases match TRBD1. The CDR3 runs 16 residues. Germline-derived CDR1 and CDR2 are SEHNR and FQNEAQ (reference sequence). V was clipped by 3 bases and J by 8 bases; unmatched bases: 10.

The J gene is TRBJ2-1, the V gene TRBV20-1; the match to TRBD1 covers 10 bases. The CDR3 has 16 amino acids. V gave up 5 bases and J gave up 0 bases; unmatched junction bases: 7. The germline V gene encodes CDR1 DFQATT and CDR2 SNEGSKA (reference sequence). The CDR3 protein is CSALDRGGSSYNEQFF. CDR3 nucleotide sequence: TGCAGTGCTCTGGACAGGGGGGGTAGCTCCTACAATGAGCAGTTCTTC.

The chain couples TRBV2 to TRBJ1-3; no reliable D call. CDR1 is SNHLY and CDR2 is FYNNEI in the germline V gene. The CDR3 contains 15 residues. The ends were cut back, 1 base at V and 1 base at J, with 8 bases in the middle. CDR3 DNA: TGTGCCAGCAGTGAAGTAGGTGGTTCTGGAAACACCATATATTTT. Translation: CASSEVGGSGNTIYF.

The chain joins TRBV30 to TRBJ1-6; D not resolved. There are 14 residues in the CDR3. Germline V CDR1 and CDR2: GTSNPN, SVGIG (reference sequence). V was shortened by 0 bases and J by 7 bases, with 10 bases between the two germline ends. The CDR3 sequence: CAWSVRTDNSPLHF. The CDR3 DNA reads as TGTGCCTGGAGTGTACGGACGGACAATTCACCCCTCCACTTT.

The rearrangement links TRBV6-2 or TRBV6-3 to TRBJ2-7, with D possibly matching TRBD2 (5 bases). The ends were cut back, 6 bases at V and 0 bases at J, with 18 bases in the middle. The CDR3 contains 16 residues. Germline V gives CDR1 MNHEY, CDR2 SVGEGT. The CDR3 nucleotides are TGTGCCAGCAGACCCAGCCGGACTTACAACTCCTACGAGCAGTACTTC. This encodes CASRPSRTYNSYEQYF.

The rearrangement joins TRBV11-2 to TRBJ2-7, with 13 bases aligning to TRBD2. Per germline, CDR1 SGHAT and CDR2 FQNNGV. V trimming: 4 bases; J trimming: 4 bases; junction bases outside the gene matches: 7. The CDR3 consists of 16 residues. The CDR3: CASSSRTSGGRYEQYF. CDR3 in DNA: TGTGCCAGCAGCTCCCGGACTAGCGGGGGAAGGTACGAGCAGTACTTC.

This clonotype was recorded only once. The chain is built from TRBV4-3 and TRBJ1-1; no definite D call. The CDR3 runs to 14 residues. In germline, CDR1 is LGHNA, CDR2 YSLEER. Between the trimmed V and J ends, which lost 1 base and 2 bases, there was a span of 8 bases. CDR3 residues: CASSQGMVNTEAFF. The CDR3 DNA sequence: TGCGCCAGCAGCCAAGGGATGGTTAACACTGAAGCTTTCTTT.

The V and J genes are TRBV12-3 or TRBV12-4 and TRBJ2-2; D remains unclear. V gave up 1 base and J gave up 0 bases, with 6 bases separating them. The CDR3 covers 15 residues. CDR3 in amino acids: CASSLGSANTGELFF. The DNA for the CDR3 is TGTGCCAGCAGTTTAGGCAGCGCGAACACCGGGGAGCTGTTTTTT.